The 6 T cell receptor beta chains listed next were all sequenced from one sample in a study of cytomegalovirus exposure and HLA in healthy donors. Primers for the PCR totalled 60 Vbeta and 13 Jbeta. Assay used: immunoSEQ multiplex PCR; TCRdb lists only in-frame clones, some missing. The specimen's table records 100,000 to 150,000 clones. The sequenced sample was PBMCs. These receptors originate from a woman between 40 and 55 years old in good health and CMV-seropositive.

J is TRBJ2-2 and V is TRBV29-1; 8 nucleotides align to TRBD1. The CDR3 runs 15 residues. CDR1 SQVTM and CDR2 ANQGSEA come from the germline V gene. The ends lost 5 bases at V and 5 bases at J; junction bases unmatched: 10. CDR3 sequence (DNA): TGCAGCGTTTTAGGCGGGCAGGGGGCAACCGGGGAGCTGTTTTTT. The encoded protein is CSVLGGQGATGELFF.

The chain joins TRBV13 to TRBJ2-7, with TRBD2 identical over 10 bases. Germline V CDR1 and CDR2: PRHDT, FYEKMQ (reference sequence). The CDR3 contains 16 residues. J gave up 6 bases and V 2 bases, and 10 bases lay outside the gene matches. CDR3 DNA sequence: TGTGCCAGCAGCTTAAGGGTCAGCGGGAGGGGAGGCGAGCAGTACTTC. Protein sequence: CASSLRVSGRGGEQYF.

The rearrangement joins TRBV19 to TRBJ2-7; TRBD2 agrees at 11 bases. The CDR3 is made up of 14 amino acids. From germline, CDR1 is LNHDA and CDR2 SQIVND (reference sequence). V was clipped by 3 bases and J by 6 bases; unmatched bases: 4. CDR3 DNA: TGTGCCAGTAGTATTAGCGGGAGGGCGATCGAGCAGTACTTC. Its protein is CASSISGRAIEQYF.

The CDR3 DNA is TGTGCCCGAAGGAGGGTTAGCGGTAGTGAGCAGTTCTTC. Translated: CARRRVSGSEQFF. The chain uses TRBV2 and TRBJ2-1; tentative D call: TRBD2 (6 bases). V was shortened by 11 bases and J by 9 bases, with 20 bases between the two germline ends. Germline-derived CDR1 and CDR2 are SNHLY and FYNNEI. This CDR3 is 13 amino acids long.

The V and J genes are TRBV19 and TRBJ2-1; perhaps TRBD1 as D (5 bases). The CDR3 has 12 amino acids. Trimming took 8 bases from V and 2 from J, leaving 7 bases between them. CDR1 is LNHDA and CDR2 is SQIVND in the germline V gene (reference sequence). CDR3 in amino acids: CASATAYNEQFF. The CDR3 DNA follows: TGTGCCAGTGCGACAGCCTACAATGAGCAGTTCTTC. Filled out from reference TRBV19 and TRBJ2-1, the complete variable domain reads DGGITQSPKYLFRKEGQNVTLSCEQNLNHDAMYWYRQDPGQGLRLIYYSQIVNDFQKGDIAEGYSVSREKKESFPLTVTSAQKNPTAFYLCASATAYNEQFFGPGTRLTVL.

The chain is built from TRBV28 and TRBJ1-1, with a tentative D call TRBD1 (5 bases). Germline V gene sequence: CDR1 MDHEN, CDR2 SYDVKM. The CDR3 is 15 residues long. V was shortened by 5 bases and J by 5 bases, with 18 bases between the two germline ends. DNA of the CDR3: TGTGCCAGCAGTATCCTCAGGGTTTGGAAGACTGAAGCTTTCTTT. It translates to CASSILRVWKTEAFF.